What follows describes a single TCR beta chain. The data derive from a study of blood T cell repertoires in COVID-19. Using immunoSEQ multiplex PCR, the repertoire was profiled, and TCRdb retains in-frame clones only, with some absent. The table shows 250,000 to 350,000 clones, with approximately 82% occurring only once. This CDR3 comprises 14 residues. V lost 6 bases, J lost 4 bases, and 2 bases stayed unmatched. CDR1 MDHEN and CDR2 SYDVKM come from the germline V gene. The rearrangement joins TRBV28 to TRBJ1-5; TRBD1 matches 11 bases. The sequenced sample consisted of peripheral blood. This sequence originates from a woman aged 50 to 60 with acute or convalescent COVID-19. CDR3 DNA: TGTGCCAGCAGCTGGGACAGGGGGAATCAGCCCCAGCATTTT. Protein: CASSWDRGNQPQHF.